This TCR beta chain was sequenced for a study of CD8 T cells in Susac syndrome. Reverse transcription of roughly 0.5 to 1 ug RNA was carried out with random hexamers. The amplification used immunoSEQ multiplex PCR on TCR beta CDR3; it spanned 54 Vbeta and 13 Jbeta. MiXCR, run by TCRdb on the immunoSEQ multiplex PCR reads, gives a single entry per CDR3 protein. The sample has some 150,000 distinct CDR3 sequences, just under 97% seen once. Trimming removed 5 bases from V and 0 bases from J, with 9 bases in between. The germline gives CDR1 MNHEY, CDR2 SVGAGI. This CDR3 is built from 14 residues. This receptor was obtained from a human donor with multiple sclerosis. Source material: CD8+ T cells from PBMCs. The chain uses TRBV6-5 and TRBJ2-3, with D hard to call. As DNA, the CDR3 is TGTGCCAGCAGTGCCAGCCCTAGCACAGATACGCAGTATTTT. This sequence encodes CASSASPSTDTQYF.